The entry below gives a single T cell receptor (beta chain) sequence along with its context. This sample was taken from a study of blood T cell repertoires in COVID-19. Trimming removed 0 bases at V and 3 bases at J, with 5 bases between. The CDR3 extends over 13 amino acids. The germline V gene has CDR1 WNHNN and CDR2 SYGVQD (reference sequence). TCRdb's copy holds only in-frame clones and misses some; the assay was immunoSEQ multiplex PCR. The table includes 280,000 or so clones, 85% to 90% detected once. The genes are TRBV10-1 and TRBJ2-5, with D unclear. The specimen sequenced was PBMCs or T cells enriched from blood (not recorded which). The TCR originated in a woman younger than 35 with acute COVID-19. The DNA for the CDR3 is TGCGCCAGCAGTGAGTCGGCCGAAGAGACCCAGTACTTC. Its protein product is CASSESAEETQYF.